This T cell receptor (beta chain) was recorded in a study of response to subunit inactivated influenza vaccine. Points from the study as a whole: Few new T cells, the authors suggested, are recruited by each seasonal influenza vaccination.

This clonotype turned up a few times. Antigen: not known. TCRdb reanalysed the RT-PCR reads using MiXCR and keeps one entry per CDR3 protein. The sample includes hundreds of thousands of distinct CDR3 sequences, 15% to 18% of them seen just once. From germline, CDR1 is ENHRY and CDR2 SYGVKD. Trimming removed 0 bases from V and 2 bases from J; junction bases left unmatched: 4. The CDR3 spans 15 residues. V and J are TRBV10-3 and TRBJ2-7, with 7 bases fitting TRBD1. The starting material was PBMCs from blood, obtained 12 days after vaccination. The TCR originated in a middle-aged man who received an inactivated influenza vaccine. Written as DNA, the CDR3 is TGTGCCATCAGTGAGTCGACAGGGAACGCCTACGAGCAGTACTTC. Protein: CAISESTGNAYEQYF.